These T cell receptor beta chains were read from a single sample in a study of blood T cell repertoires in COVID-19. TCRdb keeps only in-frame clones here, not all; method: immunoSEQ multiplex PCR. The table records about 210,000 clones, about 88% of them present only once. Specimen: peripheral blood. The receptors were gathered from a man aged 35-49 years with acute or convalescent COVID-19. Each CDR3 is given with its conserved first and last residue. Fields, in order: clone size, V gene, J gene, CDR3 protein. The size field is filled for only some rows; it gives once, few, many or a size class.

clone_size: -
v_call: TRBV30
j_call: TRBJ1-1
cdr3_aa: CAWSSGFSEAFF

clone_size: -
v_call: TRBV7-2
j_call: TRBJ2-7
cdr3_aa: CASSSRGPSSYEQYF

clone_size: few
v_call: TRBV5-1
j_call: TRBJ2-7
cdr3_aa: CASSWGTGSYEQYF

clone_size: -
v_call: TRBV2
j_call: TRBJ1-5
cdr3_aa: CASLATRGNQPQHF

clone_size: -
v_call: TRBV29-1
j_call: TRBJ1-2
cdr3_aa: CSVLPGQGYGYTF

clone_size: -
v_call: TRBV7-7
j_call: TRBJ2-2
cdr3_aa: CASSRTPGGTGELFF

clone_size: -
v_call: TRBV5-1
j_call: TRBJ2-5
cdr3_aa: CASSLAWGGNQETQYF

clone_size: -
v_call: TRBV5-4
j_call: TRBJ2-7
cdr3_aa: CASSSGTSFGATQQYF

clone_size: -
v_call: TRBV6-6
j_call: TRBJ1-2
cdr3_aa: CASSRQGDYGYTF

clone_size: few
v_call: TRBV3-1/TRBV3-2
j_call: TRBJ1-2
cdr3_aa: CASSQEGDRGFQWNYGYTF

clone_size: -
v_call: TRBV6-2/TRBV6-3
j_call: TRBJ2-3
cdr3_aa: CASSYTGTDRGQNF

clone_size: few
v_call: TRBV28
j_call: TRBJ2-3
cdr3_aa: CASSAVTATDTQYF

clone_size: -
v_call: TRBV5-1
j_call: TRBJ1-3
cdr3_aa: CASSLSTVFSGNTIYF

clone_size: -
v_call: TRBV19
j_call: TRBJ2-3
cdr3_aa: CASSQGYLAGPPDTQYF

clone_size: -
v_call: TRBV5-1
j_call: TRBJ2-7
cdr3_aa: CASSLGGGGVYEQYF

clone_size: -
v_call: TRBV5-6
j_call: TRBJ2-7
cdr3_aa: CASSLLSRGTGLYEQYF

clone_size: -
v_call: TRBV29-1
j_call: TRBJ1-2
cdr3_aa: CSVGARGLATGYTF